This TCR beta chain was obtained from a study of blood T cell repertoires in COVID-19. Study context: Samples representing acute and convalescent COVID-19 were sourced from the United States, Italy and Spain. Sources were T cells, B-cell-depleted T cells, or PBMCs; the material itself was cDNA or gDNA.

V dropped 4 bases and J dropped 3 bases, with 10 bases sitting between them. Germline CDR1 SGHRS, CDR2 YFSETQ. This CDR3 region has 14 residues. In the authors' methods: Amplifying reference gene primers gave estimates of nucleated cell counts. Produced via immunoSEQ multiplex PCR; TCRdb's table is partial and in-frame only. D and trimming were read from the DNA, whereas the V and J calls and clone size are those reported in that table. The sample yields roughly 100,000 clones, around 84% seen once. This sequence was found in a woman in her 70s with active or convalescent COVID-19. Sequencing input: peripheral blood. The chain couples TRBV5-1 to TRBJ2-2; D call uncertain. The CDR3 here is CASSLFTDTGELFF. The DNA for the CDR3 is TGCGCCAGCAGCCTATTCACAGACACCGGGGAGCTGTTTTTT.